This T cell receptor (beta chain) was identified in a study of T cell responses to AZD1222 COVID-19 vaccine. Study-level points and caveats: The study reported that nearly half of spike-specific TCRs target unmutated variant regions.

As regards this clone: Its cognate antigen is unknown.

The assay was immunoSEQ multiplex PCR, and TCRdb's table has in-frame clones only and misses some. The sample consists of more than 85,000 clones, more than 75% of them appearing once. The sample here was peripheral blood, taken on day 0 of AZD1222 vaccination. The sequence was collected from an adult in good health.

In nucleotides, the CDR3 is TGTGCCAGCAGGATACAGCCTCTCGACGAGCAGTACTTC. Protein sequence: CASRIQPLDEQYF. The rearrangement uses TRBV2 and TRBJ2-7; D not resolved. Trimming shortened V by 6 bases and J by 5 bases, and 14 bases separated the two germline ends. Germline CDR1 reads SNHLY; CDR2 reads FYNNEI. The CDR3 is made up of 13 amino acids.